The 30 T cell receptor beta chains reported below all come from one sample, sequenced in a study of blood T cells in healthy people across ages. Combining a sample-barcoded 5' primer with a J-beta primer mix, a second PCR ran for about 7 to 11 cycles. TCRdb recomputed calls from the 5' RACE reads with MiXCR, one row per CDR3 protein. The table includes 1.5 million to 1.8 million distinct CDR3 sequences, approximately 43% detected once. Sequencing was done on a sample of blood. These receptors all come from a woman between 18 and 30 years old in good health.

This chain links TRBV7-9 with TRBJ2-1, with TRBD2 matching over 7 bases. CDR1 is SEHNR and CDR2 is FQNEAQ in the germline V gene (reference sequence). V lost 0 bases and J lost 1; bases outside the gene matches: 6. This CDR3 region has 17 residues. The CDR3 DNA sequence: TGTGCCAGCAGCTTAGCGCCAGCGGGGTTATCCTACAATGAGCAGTTCTTC. As protein: CASSLAPAGLSYNEQFF.

The chain joins TRBV7-9 to TRBJ1-6, with 7 bases aligning to TRBD1. The ends lost 3 bases at V and 8 bases at J; junction bases unmatched: 7. Germline loops: CDR1 SEHNR, CDR2 FQNEAQ (reference sequence). CDR3 length equals 15 residues. This CDR3 reads CASSLRGLRDSPLHF. Here the CDR3 DNA reads TGTGCCAGCAGCTTGAGGGGGCTAAGGGATTCACCCCTCCACTTT.

The V call is TRBV20-1, the J call TRBJ1-5; no firm D call. Trimming left V 6 bases short and J 4 bases short, with 16 bases between. This CDR3 is 14 amino acids long. Germline loops: CDR1 DFQATT, CDR2 SNEGSKA (reference sequence). This chain's CDR3 is CSAPGRSSNQPQHF. The CDR3 DNA reads TGCAGTGCCCCGGGAAGGTCGAGTAATCAGCCCCAGCATTTT.

This clonotype has only a few counts. This chain joins TRBV4-1 and TRBJ2-1; TRBD2 agrees at 12 bases. The CDR3 length is 16 residues. The junction had 7 bases not matched to a gene; V was cut back by 2 bases and J by 8 bases. The germline V gene has CDR1 MGHRA and CDR2 YSYEKL. The CDR3 loop reads CASSQSSTSGRYEQFF. In DNA form, the CDR3 reads TGCGCCAGCAGCCAATCTTCGACTAGCGGGAGATATGAGCAGTTCTTC.

This chain joins TRBV3-1 and TRBJ2-3, with D maybe TRBD2 (6 bases). Germline values: CDR1 LGHDT, CDR2 YNNKEL (reference sequence). Trimming took 4 bases from V and 0 from J, leaving 14 bases between them. This CDR3 comprises 16 residues. CDR3: CASSPAGRISTDTQYF. The CDR3 DNA reads as TGTGCCAGCAGCCCAGCAGGGAGGATTAGCACAGATACGCAGTATTTT.

The rearrangement uses TRBV6-5 and TRBJ1-1, with a weak D call TRBD1 (5 bases). Looked up from germline, CDR1 is MNHEY and CDR2 is SVGAGI. The V and J ends lost 2 bases and 6 bases respectively, with 16 bases between them. The CDR3 spans 15 residues. The CDR3 nucleotides read TGTGCCAGCAGTTACCTCGGAGCAGGGCTACCTGAAGCTTTCTTT. It specifies CASSYLGAGLPEAFF.

In nucleotides, the CDR3 is TGTGCCAGCAGCCAAGCCGGGACAGGGGTCGGCAATCAGCCCCAGCATTTT. Encoded protein: CASSQAGTGVGNQPQHF. The chain uses TRBV4-2 and TRBJ1-5; 10 nucleotides align to TRBD1. Germline lookup yields CDR1 LGHNA and CDR2 YNFKEQ. With V trimmed by 1 base and J by 2 bases, 5 bases remained unmatched. The CDR3 is 17 amino acids.

As regards this clonotype: A read error may account for a junction end that differs from germline. The chain uses TRBV5-1 and TRBJ2-3; no reliable D call. CDR3 length: 15 amino acids. Germline CDR1 and CDR2: SGHRS and YFSETQ. CDR3 protein: CASSLGGRSTDAQYF. CDR3 in DNA: TGCGCCAGCAGCTTGGGAGGACGGAGCACAGATGCGCAGTATTTT.

The rearrangement uses TRBV27 and TRBJ2-3; 7 bases align to TRBD2. The CDR3 has 17 amino acids. Germline assignment: CDR1 MNHEY and CDR2 SMNVEV (reference sequence). V dropped 3 bases and J dropped 3; count of bases not matched to a gene: 12. CDR3 sequence (DNA): TGTGCCAGCAGTTTCTCCTGGGGGGGAGCGGATACAGATACGCAGTATTTT. Translation: CASSFSWGGADTDTQYF.

This clonotype appeared a few times. The chain carries TRBV7-3 and TRBJ2-3, with D hard to call. V was pared by 0 bases and J by 0 bases, with 10 bases between. The CDR3 length is 16 residues. CDR1 is SGHTA and CDR2 is FQGTGA in the germline V gene. The CDR3 DNA sequence: TGTGCCAGCAGCTTAACGTTAAAGGCTAGCACAGATACGCAGTATTTT. Translated, it gives CASSLTLKASTDTQYF.

This CDR3 reads CASSFTGGAIGGMNTEAFF. CDR3 in DNA: TGTGCCAGCAGCTTCACAGGGGGCGCGATAGGAGGAATGAACACTGAAGCTTTCTTT. The chain couples TRBV7-2 to TRBJ1-1, with 9 bases aligning to TRBD1. The CDR3 covers 19 residues. V lost 3 bases, J lost 0 bases, and 14 bases stayed unmatched. CDR1 SGHTA and CDR2 FQGNSA come from the germline V gene.

This chain connects TRBV28 to TRBJ2-2; 8 nucleotides match TRBD1. CDR3 length: 17 residues. Germline CDR1 reads MDHEN; CDR2 reads SYDVKM. Germline trimming cut 7 bases from V and 3 bases from J; bases unmatched to any gene: 13. The CDR3 region is CASITGGLTGYTGELFF. The CDR3, as DNA: TGTGCCAGCATCACAGGGGGGTTAACAGGGTACACCGGGGAGCTGTTTTTT.

V is TRBV11-2 and J is TRBJ2-1; TRBD1 matches at 7 bases. Germline values: CDR1 SGHAT, CDR2 FQNNGV. The CDR3 extends over 15 amino acids. After removal of 5 bases from V and 1 base from J, the junction contained 5 bases not matched to a gene. As DNA, the CDR3 is TGTGCCAGCAGCGCAGCGACAGGGTCCTACAATGAGCAGTTCTTC. Translating gives CASSAATGSYNEQFF.

The V call is TRBV6-6, the J call TRBJ2-1; TRBD1 agrees at 7 bases. V gave up 5 bases and J gave up 5 bases; unmatched junction bases: 6. The CDR3 sequence is 14 residues long. Germline CDR1 is MNHNY and CDR2 is SVGAGI (reference sequence). CDR3 coding DNA: TGTGCCAGCAGTGCAACACAGGGGAACAATGAGCAGTTCTTC. It specifies CASSATQGNNEQFF.

The chain recombines TRBV10-3 with TRBJ2-5; D possibly matches TRBD1 or TRBD2 (5 bases each). Trimming pared 0 bases from V and 11 bases from J, leaving 13 bases between. This CDR3 region has 13 residues. CDR1 and CDR2 from the germline V gene are ENHRY and SYGVKD. As DNA, the CDR3 is TGTGCCATCAGTGAGTCGGATCCCGAGGGGCAGTACTTC. Its protein is CAISESDPEGQYF.

The genes are TRBV6-5 and TRBJ2-5, with 7 nucleotides matching TRBD2. The CDR3 has 16 amino acids. Germline CDR1 MNHEY, CDR2 SVGAGI. The ends lost 0 bases at V and 11 bases at J; junction bases unmatched: 15. The CDR3: CASSYSSRLAFNEQYF. In DNA, the CDR3 is TGTGCCAGCAGTTACTCGTCAAGACTAGCCTTCAATGAGCAGTACTTC.

This chain links TRBV5-5 with TRBJ2-7; no definite D call. The germline V gene has CDR1 SGHKS and CDR2 YYEKEE (reference sequence). The CDR3 loop spans 13 amino acids. V was trimmed by 2 bases and J by 4 bases, leaving 10 bases between them. CDR3 nucleotides: TGTGCCAGCAGCTTTGGGGTCGGGTACGAGCAGTACTTC. Residues: CASSFGVGYEQYF.

This clonotype has only a few counts. The rearrangement uses TRBV10-3 and TRBJ1-6; tentatively, D is TRBD1 (5 bases). The CDR3 spans 18 residues. Germline lookup yields CDR1 ENHRY and CDR2 SYGVKD. V was shortened by 0 bases and J by 1 base, with 13 bases between the two germline ends. The CDR3 is CAISESSGPGSYNSPLHF. The CDR3 region has the DNA TGTGCCATCAGTGAGTCGTCGGGGCCTGGGTCCTATAATTCACCCCTCCACTTT.

This clonotype was observed a few times. The chain recombines TRBV4-1 with TRBJ2-2; 10 bases align to TRBD1. The CDR3 is 16 amino acids. V gave up 4 bases and J gave up 8 bases; unmatched junction bases: 10. The germline V gene has CDR1 MGHRA and CDR2 YSYEKL. This CDR3 is CASSPADRGIVGELFF. Written as DNA, the CDR3 is TGCGCCAGCAGCCCCGCGGACAGGGGGATTGTGGGGGAGCTGTTTTTT.

The chain couples TRBV7-8 to TRBJ2-7; 7 bases map to TRBD1. V gave up 3 bases and J gave up 7 bases; unmatched junction bases: 9. From germline, CDR1 is SGHVS and CDR2 FQNEAQ. This CDR3 comprises 14 residues. The CDR3 loop reads CASSLTGPYNEQYF. As DNA, the CDR3 is TGTGCCAGCAGCTTGACAGGGCCCTACAATGAGCAGTACTTC.

There are a few counts of this clonotype. The chain is built from TRBV2 and TRBJ2-5; D is possibly TRBD1 or TRBD2 (6 bases each). Trimming took off 8 bases at V and 11 bases at J, with 12 bases between the two ends. Per the germline V gene, CDR1 is SNHLY and CDR2 is FYNNEI. The CDR3 extends over 10 amino acids. As DNA, the CDR3 is TGTGCCAGCGGGAGGACAGATCAGTACTTC. It yields the protein CASGRTDQYF.

There are a few counts of this clonotype. The V gene is TRBV27, the J gene TRBJ1-1, with 9 bases that match TRBD1. Looked up from germline, CDR1 is MNHEY and CDR2 is SMNVEV (reference sequence). This CDR3 has 14 residues. The junction had 8 bases not matched to a gene; V was cut back by 6 bases and J by 6 bases. The CDR3 loop reads CASSHWTGDAEAFF. CDR3 coding DNA: TGTGCCAGCAGCCACTGGACAGGGGATGCTGAAGCTTTCTTT.

This rearrangement joins TRBV7-2 to TRBJ1-4; D ambiguous. Germline CDR1 SGHTA, CDR2 FQGNSA. The CDR3 contains 18 residues. Between the trimmed V and J ends, which lost 1 base and 0 bases, there was a span of 15 bases. The CDR3 DNA sequence: TGTGCCAGCAGCTTAGAACCTCTGGCGGTTGCAACTAATGAAAAACTGTTTTTT. Protein: CASSLEPLAVATNEKLFF.

In the case of this clonotype: This may arise from a read error, as a much more abundant clone is one base away. The CDR3 DNA sequence: TGCAGCGTTATGAGGGACCAAGAGACCCAGTACTTC. It yields the protein CSVMRDQETQYF. The chain links TRBV29-1 to TRBJ2-5, with D perhaps TRBD2 (5 bases). There are 12 residues in the CDR3. The V end lost 5 bases, the J end lost 0 bases, and 7 bases lay between the germline ends. Germline V gene sequence: CDR1 SQVTM, CDR2 ANQGSEA.

J is TRBJ2-1 and V is TRBV28; the D gene is possibly TRBD2 (5 bases). Germline V gives CDR1 MDHEN, CDR2 SYDVKM. The CDR3 consists of 17 residues. V lost 3 bases to trimming and J lost 0 bases, with 15 bases between them. Here the CDR3 reads CASSFRDAGLSYNEQFF. The CDR3 DNA follows: TGTGCCAGCAGTTTTCGTGACGCGGGTCTCTCCTACAATGAGCAGTTCTTC.

This clonotype appeared a few times. V is TRBV20-1 and J is TRBJ2-5; the match to TRBD1 covers 9 bases. CDR1 is DFQATT, CDR2 SNEGSKA, per germline (reference sequence). This CDR3 is 16 amino acids long. Trimming cost V 1 base and J 3 bases; bases outside gene matches: 9. The CDR3 nucleotides are TGCAGTGCTAGAGTATCCGGGACAGGGAGTGAAGAGACCCAGTACTTC. Its translation: CSARVSGTGSEETQYF.

The rearrangement uses TRBV27 and TRBJ2-3; D not certain. The length of the CDR3 is 15 residues. Per the germline V gene, CDR1 is MNHEY and CDR2 is SMNVEV (reference sequence). Trimming left V 1 base short and J 0 bases short, with 8 bases between. The CDR3 loop reads CASSLYRPSTDTQYF. The CDR3 DNA reads TGTGCCAGCAGTTTATACAGACCTAGCACAGATACGCAGTATTTT.

The CDR3 sequence is CASSFGIEADTQYF. As DNA, the CDR3 is TGCGCCAGCAGCTTCGGGATAGAGGCAGATACGCAGTATTTT. V is TRBV5-1 and J is TRBJ2-3; D is possibly TRBD2 (5 bases). The CDR3 contains 14 residues. V shed 2 bases and J shed 4 bases, with 11 bases lying between them. The germline gives CDR1 SGHRS, CDR2 YFSETQ.

This clonotype was observed a few times. The rearrangement joins TRBV7-9 to TRBJ2-1, with 10 nucleotides matching TRBD1. V shed 5 bases, J shed 6 bases, and the junction held 7 bases outside the gene matches. The germline gives CDR1 SEHNR, CDR2 FQNEAQ (reference sequence). The CDR3 loop spans 15 amino acids. This CDR3 reads CASSTTGGGINEQFF. CDR3 nucleotides: TGTGCCAGCAGCACGACAGGGGGCGGGATCAATGAGCAGTTCTTC.

This clonotype has only one observation. V and J are TRBV5-6 and TRBJ1-2; D is perhaps TRBD1 (6 bases). The CDR3 length is 15 residues. Germline assignment: CDR1 SGHDT and CDR2 YYEEEE. Trimming left V 10 bases short and J 3 bases short, with 22 bases between. The CDR3, as DNA: TGTGCCGGCATCCCGGGACCGGACAGCTACTATGGCTACACCTTC. Protein product: CAGIPGPDSYYGYTF.